Reported below is one T cell receptor (beta chain). This entry is derived from a study of T cell changes during pregnancy in multiple sclerosis. Sequencing used immunoSEQ multiplex PCR; TCRdb keeps in-frame clones, though not all of them. The table shows 45,000 to 60,000 clones, with around 92% occurring only once. The source of this sequence is a female donor with multiple sclerosis, enrolled in a pregnancy study. Sequencing was performed on CD4+ T cells from peripheral blood mononuclear cells, taken in the third trimester of pregnancy.

CDR3 DNA sequence: TGTGCCAGTAGTATATGGCGGGGGGGGAGGGATGAGCAGTTCTTC. This translates into CASSIWRGGRDEQFF. The V and J genes are TRBV19 and TRBJ2-1; 9 positions match TRBD2. The V and J ends lost 2 bases and 8 bases, in that order; junction bases with no gene match: 7. The V gene's germline CDR1 is LNHDA and CDR2 SQIVND (reference sequence). There are 15 residues in the CDR3.